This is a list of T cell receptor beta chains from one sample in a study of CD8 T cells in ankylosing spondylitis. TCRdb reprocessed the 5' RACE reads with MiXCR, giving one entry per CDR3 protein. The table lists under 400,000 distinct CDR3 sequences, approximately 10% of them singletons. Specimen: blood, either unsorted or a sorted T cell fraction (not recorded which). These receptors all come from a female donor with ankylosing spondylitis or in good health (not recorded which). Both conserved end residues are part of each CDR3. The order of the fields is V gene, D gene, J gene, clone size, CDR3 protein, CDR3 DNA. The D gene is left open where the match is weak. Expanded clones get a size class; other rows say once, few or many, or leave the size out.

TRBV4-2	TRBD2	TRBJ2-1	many	CASSQDGTSGYNEQFF	TGTGCCAGCAGCCAAGATGGGACTAGCGGGTACAATGAGCAGTTCTTC
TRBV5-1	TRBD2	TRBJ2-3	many	CASSPRASGMTDTQYF	TGCGCCAGCAGCCCCCGTGCTAGCGGGATGACAGATACGCAGTATTTT
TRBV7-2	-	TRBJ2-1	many	CASSASYEQFF	TGTGCCAGCAGCGCAAGTTATGAGCAGTTCTTC
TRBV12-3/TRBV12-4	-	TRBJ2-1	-	CASSLLGDRIYNEQFF	TGTGCCAGCAGTTTATTGGGAGACAGGATCTACAATGAGCAGTTCTTC
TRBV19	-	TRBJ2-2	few	CATGGPQNTGELFF	TGTGCCACCGGGGGGCCCCAGAACACCGGGGAGCTGTTTTTT
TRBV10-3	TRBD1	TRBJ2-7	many	CAINPGQVSYEQYF	TGTGCCATCAACCCGGGACAGGTCTCCTACGAGCAGTACTTC
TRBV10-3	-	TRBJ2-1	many	CAISEAGRSFF	TGTGCCATCAGTGAGGCCGGGCGATCGTTCTTC
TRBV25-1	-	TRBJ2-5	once	CASGDPRTQYF	TGTGCCAGCGGGGACCCGCGGACCCAGTACTTC
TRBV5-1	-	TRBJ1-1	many	CASSLVPAGINTEAFF	TGCGCCAGCAGCTTGGTTCCGGCGGGGATTAACACTGAAGCTTTCTTT
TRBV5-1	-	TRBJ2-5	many	CASSSSGEETQYF	TGCGCCAGCAGCAGTAGCGGAGAAGAGACCCAGTACTTC
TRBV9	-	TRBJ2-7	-	CASSAQEGPYEQYF	TGTGCCAGCAGCGCCCAAGAGGGCCCCTACGAGCAGTACTTC
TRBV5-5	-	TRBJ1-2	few	CASSSTGSNYGYTF	TGTGCCAGCAGCTCGACAGGTAGCAACTATGGCTACACCTTC
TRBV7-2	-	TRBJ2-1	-	CASSLARGTEQFF	TGTGCCAGCAGCTTAGCGAGAGGGACTGAGCAGTTCTTC
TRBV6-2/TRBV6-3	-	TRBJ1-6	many	CASSSIMVASAFNSPLHF	TGTGCCAGCAGTTCTATCATGGTTGCCTCTGCCTTTAATTCACCCCTCCACTTT
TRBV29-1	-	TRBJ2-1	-	CSVAGTARSYNEQFF	TGCAGCGTTGCCGGGACCGCCCGCTCCTACAATGAGCAGTTCTTC
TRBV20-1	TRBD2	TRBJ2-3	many	CSASPLAGVTDTQYF	TGCAGTGCTTCGCCCTTAGCGGGGGTCACAGATACGCAGTATTTT
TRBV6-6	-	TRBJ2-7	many	CASSALDEQYF	TGTGCCAGCAGTGCCCTAGACGAGCAGTACTTC
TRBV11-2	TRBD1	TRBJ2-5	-	CASSPGTAPFSGQETQYF	TGTGCCAGCAGCCCCGGGACAGCACCCTTTTCAGGTCAAGAGACCCAGTACTTC
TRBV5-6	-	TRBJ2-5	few	CASSQGTRETQYF	TGTGCCAGCAGTCAGGGTACGAGGGAGACCCAGTACTTC
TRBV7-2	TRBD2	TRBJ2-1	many	CASSLALAGGYNEQFF	TGTGCCAGCAGTTTGGCTCTAGCGGGAGGGTACAATGAGCAGTTCTTC
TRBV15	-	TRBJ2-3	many	CATSPVANSGTDTQYF	TGTGCCACCAGCCCAGTGGCCAATAGCGGCACAGATACGCAGTATTTT
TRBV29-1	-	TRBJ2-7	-	CGRSYEQYF	TGCGGGAGGTCCTACGAGCAGTACTTC
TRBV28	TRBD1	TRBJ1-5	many	CAIQRGTGGHSNQPQHF	TGTGCCATCCAGCGGGGGACAGGGGGCCATAGCAATCAGCCCCAGCATTTT
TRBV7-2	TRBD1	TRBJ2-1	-	CASRRQGNEQFF	TGTGCCAGCAGACGACAGGGAAATGAGCAGTTCTTC
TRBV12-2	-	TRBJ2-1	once	CASRYTGLALIEQFF	TGTGCAAGTCGGTACACGGGACTAGCGCTTATTGAGCAGTTCTTC
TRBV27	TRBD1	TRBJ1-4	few	CASSSTGAHREKLFF	TGTGCCAGCAGTTCGACAGGGGCCCATCGGGAAAAACTGTTTTTT
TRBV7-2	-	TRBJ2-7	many	CASSSKGQYYEQYF	TGTGCCAGCAGCTCAAAGGGACAATATTACGAGCAGTACTTC
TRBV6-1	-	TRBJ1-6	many	CASTRGRNSPLHF	TGTGCCAGCACCAGGGGTCGGAATTCACCCCTCCACTTT
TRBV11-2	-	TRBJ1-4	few	CASSLEWQSNEKLFF	TGTGCCAGCAGCTTAGAGTGGCAATCTAATGAAAAACTGTTTTTT
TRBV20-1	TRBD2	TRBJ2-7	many	CSARGRGRGSYEQYF	TGCAGTGCTAGAGGCCGCGGGAGGGGATCCTACGAGCAGTACTTC
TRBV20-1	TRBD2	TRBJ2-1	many	CSARVFAGVRNEQFF	TGCAGTGCTAGAGTGTTTGCGGGAGTCCGTAATGAGCAGTTCTTC
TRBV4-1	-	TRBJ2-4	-	CASSQDPGRGDLGILYF	TGCGCCAGCAGCCAAGATCCAGGCAGGGGCGACTTAGGCATTTTGTACTTC
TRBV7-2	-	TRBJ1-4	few	CASTKRPTTNEKLFF	TGTGCCAGCACGAAACGACCGACAACTAATGAAAAACTGTTTTTT
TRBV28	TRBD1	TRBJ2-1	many	CASSLRDRMDEQFF	TGTGCCAGCAGTTTAAGGGACAGGATGGATGAGCAGTTCTTC
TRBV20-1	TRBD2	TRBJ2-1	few	CSASLAGGPYNEQFF	TGCAGTGCTAGTTTGGCGGGGGGCCCCTACAATGAGCAGTTCTTC
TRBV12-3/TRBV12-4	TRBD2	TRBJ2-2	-	CASSFSSSGRNTGELFF	TGTGCCAGCAGTTTTAGTTCTAGCGGGAGGAACACCGGGGAGCTGTTTTTT
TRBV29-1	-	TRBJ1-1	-	CSVAFGTEAFF	TGCAGCGTAGCTTTCGGGACTGAAGCTTTCTTT
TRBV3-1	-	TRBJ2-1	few	CASARGTWSEQFF	TGTGCCAGTGCCCGTGGAACTTGGAGTGAGCAGTTCTTC
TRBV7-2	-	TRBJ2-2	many	CASSAGTKNTGELFF	TGTGCCAGCAGCGCCGGGACCAAAAACACCGGGGAGCTGTTTTTT
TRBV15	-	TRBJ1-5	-	CATSTLWAGFNQPQHF	TGTGCCACCAGCACTCTATGGGCGGGGTTCAATCAGCCCCAGCATTTT
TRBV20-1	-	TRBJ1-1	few	CSAPRATYGTEAFF	TGCAGTGCCCCGAGGGCGACTTATGGCACTGAAGCTTTCTTT
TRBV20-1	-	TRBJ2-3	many	CSAMGGGRHDTDTQYF	TGCAGTGCTATGGGGGGTGGTCGTCATGACACAGATACGCAGTATTTT
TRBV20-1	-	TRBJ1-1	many	CSAGGQRNTEAFF	TGCAGTGCTGGGGGACAAAGGAACACTGAAGCTTTCTTT
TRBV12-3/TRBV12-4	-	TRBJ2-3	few	CASSLAGPAGLSTDTQYF	TGTGCCAGCAGTTTAGCGGGTCCCGCGGGGCTGAGCACAGATACGCAGTATTTT
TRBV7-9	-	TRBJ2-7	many	CASSLSGTYEQYF	TGTGCCAGCAGCTTGAGCGGCACCTACGAGCAGTACTTC
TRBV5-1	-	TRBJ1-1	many	CASSWTSNTEAFF	TGCGCCAGCAGCTGGACATCGAACACTGAAGCTTTCTTT
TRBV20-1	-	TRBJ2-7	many	CSARDIGKGPYEQYF	TGCAGTGCTAGAGATATAGGGAAGGGGCCGTACGAGCAGTACTTC
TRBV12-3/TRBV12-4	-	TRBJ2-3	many	CASSIRISESTDTQYF	TGTGCCAGCAGCATAAGGATTAGCGAAAGCACAGATACGCAGTATTTT
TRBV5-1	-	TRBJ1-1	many	CASSSIGMNTEAFF	TGCGCCAGCAGCTCTATTGGTATGAACACTGAAGCTTTCTTT
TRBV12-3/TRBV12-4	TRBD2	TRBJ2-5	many	CASSFWPAGLQETQYF	TGTGCCAGCAGTTTCTGGCCAGCGGGGTTGCAAGAGACCCAGTACTTC
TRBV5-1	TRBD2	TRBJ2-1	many	CASSLGSGRNYNEQFF	TGCGCCAGCAGCTTGGGTAGCGGGAGGAACTACAATGAGCAGTTCTTC
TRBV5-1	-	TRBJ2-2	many	CASSSGQTGELFF	TGCGCCAGCAGCTCGGGACAAACCGGGGAGCTGTTTTTT
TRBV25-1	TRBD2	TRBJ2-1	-	CASSEKNGRTEQFF	TGTGCCAGCAGTGAAAAAAACGGGAGGACTGAGCAGTTCTTC
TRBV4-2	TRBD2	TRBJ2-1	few	CASSRGGTSDNEQFF	TGTGCCAGCAGCCGGGGGGGGACTAGCGACAATGAGCAGTTCTTC
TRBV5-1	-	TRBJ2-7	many	CASSLAASLKEQYF	TGCGCCAGCAGCTTGGCGGCTAGCCTTAAAGAGCAGTACTTC
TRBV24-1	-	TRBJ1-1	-	CATSDFYGEAFF	TGTGCCACCAGTGATTTTTACGGTGAAGCTTTCTTT
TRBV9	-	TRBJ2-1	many	CASSAWDNPRDEQFF	TGTGCCAGCAGCGCTTGGGACAACCCGAGGGATGAGCAGTTCTTC
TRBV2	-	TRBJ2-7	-	CASSELPPVRTDYEQYF	TGTGCCAGCAGTGAACTGCCCCCGGTACGGACAGACTACGAGCAGTACTTC
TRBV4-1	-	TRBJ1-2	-	CASGPRPAWGYTF	TGTGCCAGCGGCCCCCGTCCAGCCTGGGGCTACACCTTC